This entry lists 11 T cell receptor beta chains sequenced from one sample in a study of CD8 T cells in ankylosing spondylitis. General study results and limits: Seven to nine highly homologous variants formed a TCR beta motif that appeared characteristic of ankylosing spondylitis blood.

TCRdb fed the 5' RACE reads into MiXCR, producing one record per CDR3 protein. Of 450,000 to 550,000 distinct CDR3 sequences listed, about 5.4% are singletons. These TCRs' antigens remain unknown. Sequencing was done on a sample of blood, either unsorted or a sorted T cell fraction (not recorded which). The receptors originated from a male donor with ankylosing spondylitis.

This clonotype was seen many times. V and J are TRBV20-1 and TRBJ2-2, with 8 bases fitting TRBD2. Looked up from germline, CDR1 is DFQATT and CDR2 is SNEGSKA (reference sequence). The CDR3 spans 15 residues. Germline trimming cut 2 bases from V and 6 bases from J; bases unmatched to any gene: 8. CDR3 sequence: CSARLSGRWPGELFF. DNA of the CDR3: TGCAGTGCTAGACTCAGCGGGAGATGGCCCGGGGAGCTGTTTTTT.

This clonotype was seen ten or more times. The chain employs TRBV5-6 and TRBJ2-7, with TRBD1 matching over 10 bases. Germline V gene lookup returns CDR1 SGHDT and CDR2 YYEEEE. The CDR3 is 16 residues long. V shed 5 bases, J shed 2 bases, and the junction held 10 bases outside the gene matches. The CDR3: CASRQEGQGRPYEQYF. As DNA, the CDR3 is TGTGCCAGCAGACAAGAGGGACAGGGGAGACCCTACGAGCAGTACTTC.

This clonotype was detected ten times or more. CDR3 sequence (DNA): TGCGCCAGCAGCCAAGGACGGGAAAACACTGAAGCTTTCTTT. This sequence encodes CASSQGRENTEAFF. The chain combines TRBV4-3 with TRBJ1-1; no definite D call. Looked up from germline, CDR1 is LGHNA and CDR2 is YSLEER. This CDR3 contains 14 residues. Deletions cut 1 base from V and 2 bases from J, with 8 bases between.

The sample holds many counts of this clonotype. This chain joins TRBV20-1 and TRBJ2-7; 9 bases line up with TRBD2. J lost 7 bases, V lost 2 bases, and 9 bases had no gene match. The length of the CDR3 is 14 residues. CDR1 and CDR2 from the germline V gene are DFQATT and SNEGSKA (reference sequence). CDR3 sequence reads: CSARIAGANSEQYF. Written as DNA, the CDR3 is TGCAGTGCTAGAATAGCGGGAGCTAATAGTGAGCAGTACTTC.

In its sample, this clonotype was seen many times. This chain uses TRBV6-2 or TRBV6-3 with TRBJ2-1; D possibly corresponds to TRBD2 (5 bases). The CDR3 runs 14 residues. Germline assignment: CDR1 MNHEY and CDR2 SVGEGT. The V end lost 6 bases, the J end lost 6 bases, and 15 bases lay between the germline ends. CDR3 coding DNA: TGTGCCAGCAGCCGCCTCCCGGGATTCAATGAGCAGTTCTTC. Its protein is CASSRLPGFNEQFF.

The rearrangement joins TRBV5-1 to TRBJ2-3, with D perhaps TRBD2 (5 bases). V was trimmed by 3 bases and J by 6 bases, leaving 11 bases between them. Germline V lookup: CDR1 SGHRS, CDR2 YFSETQ. The CDR3 extends over 13 amino acids. The CDR3 region is CASSSLGEDTQYF. CDR3 nucleotides: TGCGCCAGCAGCTCACTCGGGGAGGATACGCAGTATTTT.

This clonotype was observed many times. This chain uses TRBV4-3 with TRBJ1-4, with D hard to call. The germline V and J ends were trimmed by 4 bases and 5 bases, with 11 bases remaining between them. Per the germline V gene, CDR1 is LGHNA and CDR2 is YSLEER. The CDR3 loop spans 14 amino acids. The chain's CDR3 is CASSPGRTNEKLFF. CDR3 in DNA: TGCGCCAGCAGCCCCGGACGGACGAATGAAAAACTGTTTTTT.

This clonotype has a count of ten or more. The chain employs TRBV20-1 and TRBJ2-7; D might be TRBD1 or TRBD2, each matching 6 bases. Germline lookup yields CDR1 DFQATT and CDR2 SNEGSKA (reference sequence). V lost 6 bases to trimming and J lost 4 bases, with 16 bases between them. The CDR3 covers 13 residues. CDR3 protein: CSAPPGAGYEQYF. The CDR3 region has the DNA TGCAGTGCCCCACCGGGGGCAGGATACGAGCAGTACTTC.

In this sample, this clonotype turned up many times. This chain uses TRBV6-2 or TRBV6-3 with TRBJ2-3; 11 bases agree with TRBD2. V gave up 2 bases and J gave up 5 bases; unmatched junction bases: 6. This CDR3 spans 16 amino acids. CDR1 is MNHEY, CDR2 SVGEGT, per germline. In DNA form, the CDR3 reads TGTGCCAGCAGTTACCAGGGACTAGCGGAAGGAGATACGCAGTATTTT. Protein product: CASSYQGLAEGDTQYF.

This clonotype has ten or more counts. The chain employs TRBV20-1 and TRBJ2-2, with D unresolved. CDR1 DFQATT and CDR2 SNEGSKA come from the germline V gene (reference sequence). The V and J ends lost 1 base and 4 bases respectively, with 7 bases between them. The CDR3 totals 13 residues. In nucleotides, the CDR3 is TGCAGTGCTAGAGGGGCCGTCACCGGGGAGCTGTTTTTT. Amino acid sequence: CSARGAVTGELFF.

This clonotype was picked up many times. V usage is TRBV20-1 and J usage is TRBJ1-5, with a possible D match to TRBD1 (5 bases). Germline CDR1 DFQATT, CDR2 SNEGSKA (reference sequence). Deletions cut 3 bases from V and 0 bases from J, with 12 bases between. The CDR3 is made up of 15 amino acids. The CDR3 DNA reads TGCAGTGCTAGTGAAGACAGTTATAGCAATCAGCCCCAGCATTTT. Protein product: CSASEDSYSNQPQHF.